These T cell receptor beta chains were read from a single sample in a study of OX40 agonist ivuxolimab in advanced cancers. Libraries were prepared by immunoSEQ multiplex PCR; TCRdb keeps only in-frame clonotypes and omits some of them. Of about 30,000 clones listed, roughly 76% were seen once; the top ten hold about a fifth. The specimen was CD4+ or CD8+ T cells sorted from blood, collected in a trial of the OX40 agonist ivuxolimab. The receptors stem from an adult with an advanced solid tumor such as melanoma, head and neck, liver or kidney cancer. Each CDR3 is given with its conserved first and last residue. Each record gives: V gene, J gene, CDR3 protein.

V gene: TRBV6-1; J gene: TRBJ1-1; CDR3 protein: CASRQGSMNTEAFF
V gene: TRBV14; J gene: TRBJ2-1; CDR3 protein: CASSPFARLGGNEQFF
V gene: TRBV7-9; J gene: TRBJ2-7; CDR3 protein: CASSSSGTGEHEQYF
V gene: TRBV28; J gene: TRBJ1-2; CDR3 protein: CASRIDSNYGYTF
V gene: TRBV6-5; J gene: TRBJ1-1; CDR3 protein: CASSYDNRKNTEAFF
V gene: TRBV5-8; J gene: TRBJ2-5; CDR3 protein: CASSLGAIKPQETQYF
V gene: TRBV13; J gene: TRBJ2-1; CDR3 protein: CASSLGLGGGSYNEQFF
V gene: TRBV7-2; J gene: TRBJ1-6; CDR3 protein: CASSSDGQPYNSPLHF
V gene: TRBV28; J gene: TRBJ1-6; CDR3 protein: CASRGQGALRNSPLHF
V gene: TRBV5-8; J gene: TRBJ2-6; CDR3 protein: CASSRYPGSGANVLTF
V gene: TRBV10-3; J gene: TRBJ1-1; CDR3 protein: CAISVQGAKTEAFF
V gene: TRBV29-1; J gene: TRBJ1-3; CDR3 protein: CSVWGSGNTIYF
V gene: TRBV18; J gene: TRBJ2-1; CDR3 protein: CASSSSRNEQFF
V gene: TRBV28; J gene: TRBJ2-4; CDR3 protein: CAIKNGFQGIQYF
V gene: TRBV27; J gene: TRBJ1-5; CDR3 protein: CASSRDRGQPQHF
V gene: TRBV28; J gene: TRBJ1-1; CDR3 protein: CASSLPQERSIFTEAFF
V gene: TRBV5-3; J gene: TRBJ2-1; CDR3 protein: CARSHRLAGEREQFF
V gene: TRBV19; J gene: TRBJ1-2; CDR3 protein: CASSIAAGPYGYTF
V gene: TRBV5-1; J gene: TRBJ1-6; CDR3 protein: CASSVDLNSPLHF
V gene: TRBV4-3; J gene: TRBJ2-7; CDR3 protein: CASSQESRSYEQYF
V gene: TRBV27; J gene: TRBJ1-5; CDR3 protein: CASSSTRTGFSNQPQHF
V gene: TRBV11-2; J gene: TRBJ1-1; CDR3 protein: CASSSSGQPNTEAFF
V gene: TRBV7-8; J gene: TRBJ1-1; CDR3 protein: CASSLREGTMNTEAFF
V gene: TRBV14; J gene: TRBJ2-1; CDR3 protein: CASSQGGRAYEQFF
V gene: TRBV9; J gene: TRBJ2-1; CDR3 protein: CASNAQGAHLDEQFF
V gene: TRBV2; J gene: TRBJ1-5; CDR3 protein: CASSGQGNGQPQHF
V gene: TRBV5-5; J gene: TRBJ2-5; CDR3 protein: CASSFSVQETQYF
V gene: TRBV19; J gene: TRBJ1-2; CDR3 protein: CASSIKPGTGAGYTF
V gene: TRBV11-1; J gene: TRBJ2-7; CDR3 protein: CASSLGGNPEQYF
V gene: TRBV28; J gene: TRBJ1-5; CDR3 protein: CASTPFNQPQHF
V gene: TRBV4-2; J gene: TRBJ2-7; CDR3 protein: CASSQERESHEQYF
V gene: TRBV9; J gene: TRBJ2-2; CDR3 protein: CASSPGGAGDTGELFF
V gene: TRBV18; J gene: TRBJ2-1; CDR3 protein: CASSPWEGGRNEQFF
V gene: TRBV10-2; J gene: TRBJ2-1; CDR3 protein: CASSLRTSGAYEQFF
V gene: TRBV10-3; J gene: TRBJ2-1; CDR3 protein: CAISGASSYNEQFF
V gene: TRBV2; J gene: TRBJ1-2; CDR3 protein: CASSEALAGDGYTF
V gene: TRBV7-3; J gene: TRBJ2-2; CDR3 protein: CASSPRPGGGNTGELFF
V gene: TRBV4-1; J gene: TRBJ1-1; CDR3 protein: CASSQEIRNTEAFF
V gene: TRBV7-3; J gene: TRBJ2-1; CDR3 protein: CASSPGREREGNEQFF
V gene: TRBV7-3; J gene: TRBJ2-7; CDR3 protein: CASSYGTSSEQYF
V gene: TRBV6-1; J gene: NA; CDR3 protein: CASSELNVRTAEQYF
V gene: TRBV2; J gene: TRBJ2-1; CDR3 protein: CATGWTSGVDEQFF
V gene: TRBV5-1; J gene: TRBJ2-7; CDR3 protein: CASSFLGTSGYEQYF
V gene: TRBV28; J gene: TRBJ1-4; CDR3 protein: CASGRGGGREKLFF